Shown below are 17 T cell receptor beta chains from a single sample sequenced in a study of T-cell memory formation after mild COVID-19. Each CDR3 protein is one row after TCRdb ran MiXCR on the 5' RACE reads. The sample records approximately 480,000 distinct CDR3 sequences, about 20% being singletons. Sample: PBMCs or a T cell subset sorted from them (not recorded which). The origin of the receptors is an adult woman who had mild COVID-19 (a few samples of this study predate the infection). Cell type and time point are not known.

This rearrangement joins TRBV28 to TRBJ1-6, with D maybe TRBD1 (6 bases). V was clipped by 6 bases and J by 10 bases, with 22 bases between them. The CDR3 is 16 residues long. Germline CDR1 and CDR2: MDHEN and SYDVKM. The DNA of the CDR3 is TGTGCCAGCAGATCCCGGGCTACAGGGAGGGAATCACCCCTCCACTTT. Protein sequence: CASRSRATGRESPLHF.

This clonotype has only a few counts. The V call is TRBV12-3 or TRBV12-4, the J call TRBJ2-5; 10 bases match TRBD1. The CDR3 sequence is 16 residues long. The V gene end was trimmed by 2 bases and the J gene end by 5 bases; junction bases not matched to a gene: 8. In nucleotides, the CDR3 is TGTGCCAGCAGTTTAATCGCGACAGGGGGCTGGGAGACCCAGTACTTC. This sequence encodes CASSLIATGGWETQYF.

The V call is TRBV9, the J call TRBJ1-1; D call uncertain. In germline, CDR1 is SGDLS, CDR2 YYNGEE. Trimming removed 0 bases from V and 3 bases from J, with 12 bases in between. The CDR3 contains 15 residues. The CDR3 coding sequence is TGTGCCAGCAGCGTAGAGTCGAGGGAGGACACTGAAGCTTTCTTT. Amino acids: CASSVESREDTEAFF.

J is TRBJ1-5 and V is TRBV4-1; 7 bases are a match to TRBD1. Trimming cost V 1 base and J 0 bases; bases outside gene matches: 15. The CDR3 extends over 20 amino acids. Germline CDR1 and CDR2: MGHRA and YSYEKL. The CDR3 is CASSQGGTVYAAYSNQPQHF. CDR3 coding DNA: TGCGCCAGCAGCCAAGGGGGGACAGTATACGCGGCCTATAGCAATCAGCCCCAGCATTTT.

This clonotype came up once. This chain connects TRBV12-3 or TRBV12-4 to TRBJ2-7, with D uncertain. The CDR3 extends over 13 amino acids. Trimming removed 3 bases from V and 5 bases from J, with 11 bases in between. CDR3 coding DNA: TGTGCCAGCAGTTTCTGGAGTACCGACGAGCAGTACTTC. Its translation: CASSFWSTDEQYF.

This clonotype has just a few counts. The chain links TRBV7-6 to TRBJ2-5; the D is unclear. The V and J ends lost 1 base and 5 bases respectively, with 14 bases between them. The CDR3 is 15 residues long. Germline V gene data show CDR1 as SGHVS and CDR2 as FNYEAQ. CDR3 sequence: CASSLGPLMGETQYF. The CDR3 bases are TGTGCCAGCAGCTTAGGCCCTTTGATGGGGGAGACCCAGTACTTC.

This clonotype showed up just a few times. Here the CDR3 DNA reads TGCGCCAGCAGCCACCAAGGAAGCGCCGGGGAGCTGTTTTTT. Translated, it gives CASSHQGSAGELFF. The chain recombines TRBV4-1 with TRBJ2-2; the D is unclear. This CDR3 comprises 14 residues. The V end was cut by 3 bases, the J end by 6 bases, with 11 bases between. CDR1 and CDR2 (germline): MGHRA, YSYEKL.

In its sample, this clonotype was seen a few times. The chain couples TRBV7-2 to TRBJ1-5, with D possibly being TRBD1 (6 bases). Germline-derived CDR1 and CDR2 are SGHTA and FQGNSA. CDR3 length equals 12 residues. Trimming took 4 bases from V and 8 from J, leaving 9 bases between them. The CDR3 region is CASSSDSEPQHF. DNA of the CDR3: TGTGCCAGCAGCTCGGACAGCGAGCCCCAGCATTTT.

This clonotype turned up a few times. The DNA for the CDR3 is TGCAGCGTTGCCCAGGACCAAGAGACCCAGTACTTC. Its protein product is CSVAQDQETQYF. V gene TRBV29-1 combines with J gene TRBJ2-5, with no clear D. Looked up from germline, CDR1 is SQVTM and CDR2 is ANQGSEA. Trimming took off 4 bases at V and 0 bases at J, with 6 bases between the two ends. The CDR3 extends over 12 amino acids.

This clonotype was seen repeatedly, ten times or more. The CDR3 region has the DNA TGTGCCAGCAGTTCCGGGACTAGCGGGATCAATGAGCAGTTCTTC. Translation: CASSSGTSGINEQFF. The rearrangement links TRBV7-9 to TRBJ2-1, with TRBD2 matching over 13 bases. CDR1 and CDR2 (germline): SEHNR, FQNEAQ (reference sequence). The CDR3 runs to 15 residues. The junction had 5 bases not matched to a gene; V was cut back by 6 bases and J by 6 bases. The full variable domain, with the rest looked up from reference TRBV7-9 and TRBJ2-1, is DTGVSQNPRHKITKRGQNVTFRCDPISEHNRLYWYRQTLGQGPEFLTYFQNEAQLEKSRLLSDRFSAERPKGSFSTLEIQRTEQGDSAMYLCASSSGTSGINEQFFGPGTRLTVL.

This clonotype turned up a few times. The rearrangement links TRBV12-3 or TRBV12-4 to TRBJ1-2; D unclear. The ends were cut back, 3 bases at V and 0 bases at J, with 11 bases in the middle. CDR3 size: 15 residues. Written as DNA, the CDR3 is TGTGCCAGCAGTTTCTGGCAGGCGACTAACTATGGCTACACCTTC. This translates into CASSFWQATNYGYTF.

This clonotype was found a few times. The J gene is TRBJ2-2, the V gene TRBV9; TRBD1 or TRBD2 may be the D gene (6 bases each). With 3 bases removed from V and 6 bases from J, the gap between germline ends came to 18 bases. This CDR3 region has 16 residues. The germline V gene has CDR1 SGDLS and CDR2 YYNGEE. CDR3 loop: CASSEPLEGGSGELFF. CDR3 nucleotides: TGTGCCAGCAGCGAGCCCCTAGAGGGGGGATCCGGGGAGCTGTTTTTT.

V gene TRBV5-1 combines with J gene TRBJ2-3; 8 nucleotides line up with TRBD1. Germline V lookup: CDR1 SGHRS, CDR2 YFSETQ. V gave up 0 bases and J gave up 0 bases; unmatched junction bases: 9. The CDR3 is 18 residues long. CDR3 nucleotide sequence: TGCGCCAGCAGCTTGGCCCCAGGGGGCGAGGGAAGCACAGATACGCAGTATTTT. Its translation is CASSLAPGGEGSTDTQYF.

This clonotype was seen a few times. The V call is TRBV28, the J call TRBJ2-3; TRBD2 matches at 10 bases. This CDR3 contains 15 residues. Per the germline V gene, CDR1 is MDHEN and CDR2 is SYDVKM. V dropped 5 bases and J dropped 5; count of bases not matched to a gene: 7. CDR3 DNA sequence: TGTGCCAGCAGTCGAGCGGGAGGGCCGAGAGATACGCAGTATTTT. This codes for CASSRAGGPRDTQYF.

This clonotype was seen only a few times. CDR3 DNA: TGTGCTAGTGGTTTGGTCCCGAAGGGGGTTAGCGGATTTCACAATGAGCAGTTCTTC. It yields the protein CASGLVPKGVSGFHNEQFF. The chain joins TRBV12-5 to TRBJ2-1; D may correspond to TRBD1 or TRBD2 (6 bases each). The germline V and J ends were trimmed by 0 bases and 5 bases, with 23 bases remaining between them. Germline lookup yields CDR1 LGHNT and CDR2 FRNRAP. This CDR3 comprises 19 residues.

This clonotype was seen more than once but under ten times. DNA for the CDR3: TGCGCCAGCAGCTGGGGGGGGGCAACTGAAGCTTTCTTT. Translated, it gives CASSWGGATEAFF. The rearrangement links TRBV5-1 to TRBJ1-1; tentatively, D is TRBD1 (6 bases). The CDR3 totals 13 residues. The germline gives CDR1 SGHRS, CDR2 YFSETQ. Trimming took 3 bases from V and 5 from J, leaving 11 bases between them.

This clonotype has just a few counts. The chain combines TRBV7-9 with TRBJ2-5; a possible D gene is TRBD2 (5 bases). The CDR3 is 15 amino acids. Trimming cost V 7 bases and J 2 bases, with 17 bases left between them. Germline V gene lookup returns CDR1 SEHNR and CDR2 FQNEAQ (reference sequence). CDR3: CASTFGLGSQETQYF. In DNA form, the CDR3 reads TGTGCCAGCACCTTCGGTTTAGGGAGTCAAGAGACCCAGTACTTC.